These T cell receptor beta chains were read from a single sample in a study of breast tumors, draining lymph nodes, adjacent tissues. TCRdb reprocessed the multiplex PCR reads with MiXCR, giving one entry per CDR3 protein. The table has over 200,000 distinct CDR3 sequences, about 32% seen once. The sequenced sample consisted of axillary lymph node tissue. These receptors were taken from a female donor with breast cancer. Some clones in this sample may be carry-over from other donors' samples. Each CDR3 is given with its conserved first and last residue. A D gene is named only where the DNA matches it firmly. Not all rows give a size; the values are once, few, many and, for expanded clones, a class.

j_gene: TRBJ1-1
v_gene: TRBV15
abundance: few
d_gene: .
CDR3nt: TGTGCCACCAGCAGAGATCTTCAGAAACGTGAAGCTTTCTTT
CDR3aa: CATSRDLQKREAFF

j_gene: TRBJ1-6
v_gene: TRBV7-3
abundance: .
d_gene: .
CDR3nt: TGTGCCAGCAGCTCGGGGCTAGGTGGACCCCGCCACTTT
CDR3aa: CASSSGLGGPRHF

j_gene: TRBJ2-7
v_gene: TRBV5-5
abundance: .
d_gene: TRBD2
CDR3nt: TGTGCCAGCACCCTTGGGCGGGGGATAGAGCAGTACTTC
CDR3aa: CASTLGRGIEQYF

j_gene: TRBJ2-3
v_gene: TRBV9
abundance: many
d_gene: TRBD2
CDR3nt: TGTGCCAGCAGCCGAGCGGGAAACGCAGATACGCAGTATTTT
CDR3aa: CASSRAGNADTQYF

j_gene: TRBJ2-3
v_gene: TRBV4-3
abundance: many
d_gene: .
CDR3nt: TGCGCCAGCAGCCAAAAAGATTTCGGGGGGCGCTTAGATACGCAGTATTTT
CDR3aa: CASSQKDFGGRLDTQYF

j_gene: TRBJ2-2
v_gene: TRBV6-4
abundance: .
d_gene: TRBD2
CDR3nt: TGTGCCAGCGTAATAGCGGGAACCGGGGAGCTGTTTTTT
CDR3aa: CASVIAGTGELFF

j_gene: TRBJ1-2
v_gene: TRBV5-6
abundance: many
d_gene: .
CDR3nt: TGTGCCAGCAGCTTGGTGGGGGCAGGATATGGCTACACCTTC
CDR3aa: CASSLVGAGYGYTF

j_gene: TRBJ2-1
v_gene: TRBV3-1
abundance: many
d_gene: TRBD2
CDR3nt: TGTGCCAGCAGCCAAGGAAGACTAGCGGGTGTCAATGAGCAGTTCTTC
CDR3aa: CASSQGRLAGVNEQFF

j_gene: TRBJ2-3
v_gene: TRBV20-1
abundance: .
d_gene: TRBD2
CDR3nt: TGCAGTGCTAGAGATCCTAGCGGGGGACCCACAGATACGCAGTATTTT
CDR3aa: CSARDPSGGPTDTQYF

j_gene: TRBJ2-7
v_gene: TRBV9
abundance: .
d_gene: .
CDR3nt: TGTGCCAGCAGCCCACCGCCAGGTGGAGGCGAGCAGTACTTC
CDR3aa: CASSPPPGGGEQYF

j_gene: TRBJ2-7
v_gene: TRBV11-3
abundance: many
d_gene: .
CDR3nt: TGTGCCAGCAGCGCCGGGCTCCGGAGGGACGAGCAGTACTTC
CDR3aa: CASSAGLRRDEQYF

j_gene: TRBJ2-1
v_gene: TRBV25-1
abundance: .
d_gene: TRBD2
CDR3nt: TGTGCCAGCAGTGCAACCGGACTAGCGGGGGGTAGTGAGCAGTTCTTC
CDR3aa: CASSATGLAGGSEQFF

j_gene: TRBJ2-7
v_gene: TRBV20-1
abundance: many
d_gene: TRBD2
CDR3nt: TGCAGTGCTAGCGGGACTAGCGGGAGGATCGAGCAGTACTTC
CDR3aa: CSASGTSGRIEQYF

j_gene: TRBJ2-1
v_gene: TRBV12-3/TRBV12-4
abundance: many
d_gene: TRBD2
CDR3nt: TGTGCCAGCAGCCAGCTAGCGGGAGCCTACAATGAGCAGTTCTTC
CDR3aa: CASSQLAGAYNEQFF

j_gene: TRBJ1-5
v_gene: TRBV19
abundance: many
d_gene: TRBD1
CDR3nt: TGTGCCAGTAGTACAGACAGGGGTAGCAATCAGCCCCAGCATTTT
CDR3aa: CASSTDRGSNQPQHF

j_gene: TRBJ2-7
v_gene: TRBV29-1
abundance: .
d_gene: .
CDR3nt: TGCAGCGTTGTAACGGACGGTACCTACGAGCAGTACTTC
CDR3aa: CSVVTDGTYEQYF

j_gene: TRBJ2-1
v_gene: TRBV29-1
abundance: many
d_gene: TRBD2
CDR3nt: TGCAGCGCTTCCGGGACTAGCGGGTTCCATGAGCAGTTCTTC
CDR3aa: CSASGTSGFHEQFF

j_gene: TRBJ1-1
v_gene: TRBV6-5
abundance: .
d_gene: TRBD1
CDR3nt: TGTGCCAGCAGTCGCCGACAGGGGAGGTCGAACACTGAAGCTTTCTTT
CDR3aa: CASSRRQGRSNTEAFF

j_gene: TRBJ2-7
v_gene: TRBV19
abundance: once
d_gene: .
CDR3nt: TGTGCCAGTAGGGGGACCTACGAGCAGTACTTC
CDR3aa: CASRGTYEQYF

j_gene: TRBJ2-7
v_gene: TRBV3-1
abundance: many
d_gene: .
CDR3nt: TGTGCCAGCAGCCAAGGGGGAGGCCCCTACGAGCAGTACTTC
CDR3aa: CASSQGGGPYEQYF

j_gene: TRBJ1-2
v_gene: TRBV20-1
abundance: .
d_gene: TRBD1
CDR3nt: TGCAGTGCTTCTCCCGGGACAGGGGGCGCTCGGGGCTACACCTTC
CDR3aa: CSASPGTGGARGYTF

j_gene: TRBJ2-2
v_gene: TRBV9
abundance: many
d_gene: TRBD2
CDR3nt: TGTGCCAGCAGCGTAAGTCCGGGACTAGCGGGAGCCGGGGAGCTGTTTTTT
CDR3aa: CASSVSPGLAGAGELFF

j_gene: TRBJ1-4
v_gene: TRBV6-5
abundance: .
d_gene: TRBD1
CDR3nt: TGTGCCAGCAGCCGCGGGACAGGGGGAGACGATGAAAAACTGTTTTTT
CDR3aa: CASSRGTGGDDEKLFF

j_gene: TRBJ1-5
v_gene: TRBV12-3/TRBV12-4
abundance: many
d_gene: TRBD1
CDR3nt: TGTGCCAGCACCAACACAGGGGGTAATCAGCCCCAGCATTTT
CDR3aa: CASTNTGGNQPQHF

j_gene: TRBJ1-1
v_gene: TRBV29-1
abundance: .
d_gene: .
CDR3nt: TGCAGCGTTGAACGTGGGGCTACAATGAACACTGAAGCTTTCTTT
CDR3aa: CSVERGATMNTEAFF

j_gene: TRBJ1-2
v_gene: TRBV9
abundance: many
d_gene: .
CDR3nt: TGTGCCAGCAGCGCACTATATGGCTACACCTTC
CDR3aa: CASSALYGYTF

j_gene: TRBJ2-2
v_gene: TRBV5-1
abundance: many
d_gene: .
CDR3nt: TGCGCCAGCAGCTTGTCTGCAGGGGTTCGTACCGGGGAGCTGTTTTTT
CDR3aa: CASSLSAGVRTGELFF

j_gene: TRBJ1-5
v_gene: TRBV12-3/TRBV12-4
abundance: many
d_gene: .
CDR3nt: TGTGCCACCACGCGGGGATACCAGCCCCAGCATTTT
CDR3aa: CATTRGYQPQHF

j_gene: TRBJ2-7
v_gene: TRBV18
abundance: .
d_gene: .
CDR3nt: TGTGCCAGCTCACGAGGTCGGGCAGGGGAGGGCTACGAGCAGTACTTC
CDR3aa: CASSRGRAGEGYEQYF

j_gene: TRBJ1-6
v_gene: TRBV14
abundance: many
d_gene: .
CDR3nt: TGTGCCAGCAGCCAACGATCCTCACCCCTCCACTTT
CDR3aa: CASSQRSSPLHF

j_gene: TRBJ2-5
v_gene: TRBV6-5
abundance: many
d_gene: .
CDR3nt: TGTGCCAGCAGTCACTCGGCCTATGGGGGAGAGACCCAGTACTTC
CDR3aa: CASSHSAYGGETQYF

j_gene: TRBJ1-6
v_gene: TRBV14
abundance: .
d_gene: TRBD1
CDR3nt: TGTGCCAGCAGCCAAGGTCAGGGGGCTTATTCGCCCCTCCACTTT
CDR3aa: CASSQGQGAYSPLHF

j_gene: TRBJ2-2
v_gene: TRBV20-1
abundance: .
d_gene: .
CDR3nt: TGCAGTGCCCTAACCGGGGGCCAGTACACCGGGGAGCTGTTTTTT
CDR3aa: CSALTGGQYTGELFF

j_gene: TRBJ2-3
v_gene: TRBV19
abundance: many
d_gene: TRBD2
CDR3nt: TGTGCCAGTAGTATATGGCAAGACGGGACTAGCGGGAGCGTTTATGAGACAGATACGCAGTATTTT
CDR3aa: CASSIWQDGTSGSVYETDTQYF

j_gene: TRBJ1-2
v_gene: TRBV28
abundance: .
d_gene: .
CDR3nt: TGTGCCAGCAGTTTCTTAGGGGGATATGGCTACACCTTC
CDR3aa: CASSFLGGYGYTF

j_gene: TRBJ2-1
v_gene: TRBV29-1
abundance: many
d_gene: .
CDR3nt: TGCAGCCAACCCATAAGGGCCCTCTCCTACAATGAGCAGTTCTTC
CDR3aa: CSQPIRALSYNEQFF

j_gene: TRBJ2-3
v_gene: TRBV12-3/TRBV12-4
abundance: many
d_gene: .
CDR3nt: TGTGCCAGCAGTTTACATTCTGACACAGATACGCAGTATTTT
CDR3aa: CASSLHSDTDTQYF

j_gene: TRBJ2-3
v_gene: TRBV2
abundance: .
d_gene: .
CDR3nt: TGTGCCAGCAGTGAATGGCAGGGGCCCTACAATGAGCAGTATTTT
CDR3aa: CASSEWQGPYNEQYF